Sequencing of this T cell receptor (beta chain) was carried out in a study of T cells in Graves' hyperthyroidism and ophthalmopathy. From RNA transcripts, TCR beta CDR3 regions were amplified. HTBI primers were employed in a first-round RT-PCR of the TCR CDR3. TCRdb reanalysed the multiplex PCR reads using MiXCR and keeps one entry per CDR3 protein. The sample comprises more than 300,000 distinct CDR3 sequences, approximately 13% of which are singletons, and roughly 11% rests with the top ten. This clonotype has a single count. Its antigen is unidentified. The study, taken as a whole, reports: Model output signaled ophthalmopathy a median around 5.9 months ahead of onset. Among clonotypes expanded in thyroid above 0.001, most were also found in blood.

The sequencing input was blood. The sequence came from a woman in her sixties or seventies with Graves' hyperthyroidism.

The CDR3: CSARDPSWGRNYGYTF. The CDR3, as DNA: TGCAGTGCTAGAGACCCCTCCTGGGGAAGAAACTATGGCTACACCTTC. This rearrangement joins TRBV20-1 to TRBJ1-2; D not certain. CDR1 is DFQATT, CDR2 SNEGSKA, per germline (reference sequence). This CDR3 comprises 16 residues. V was cut by 0 bases and J by 2 bases, with 16 bases left in between.